Shown below are 28 T cell receptor beta chains from a single sample sequenced in a study of shared clonotypes between healthy human individuals. Clones were sequenced by immunoSEQ multiplex PCR, and TCRdb holds only the in-frame ones, with some missing. The repertoire consists of roughly 500,000 clones, with about four fifths occurring once and the leading ten covering over 10%. The sample comprised PBMCs. The source of these receptors is a woman in her 40s in good health. Some clones in this sample may be carry-over from other donors' samples.

V is TRBV5-1 and J is TRBJ2-2; 10 bases line up with TRBD2. Trimming at V came to 2 bases and at J to 0 bases, leaving 4 bases not matched to a gene. The CDR3 runs 17 residues. The germline V gene has CDR1 SGHRS and CDR2 YFSETQ. CDR3 DNA: TGCGCCAGCAGCTTAACTAGCGGGATTACGAACACCGGGGAGCTGTTTTTT. This codes for CASSLTSGITNTGELFF.

Remarks on this clone: A far larger clone is a single base away, which makes a read error likely. This CDR3 is also generated by other DNA sequences in the sample. DNA of the CDR3: TGTGCTAGTAACCAGGGGACAGGAGGACCCTACGAGCAGTACTTC. Amino acid sequence: CASNQGTGGPYEQYF. The genes are TRBV19 and TRBJ2-7; TRBD1 agrees at 8 bases. Looked up from germline, CDR1 is LNHDA and CDR2 is SQIVND (reference sequence). The CDR3 runs to 15 residues. Full variable domain (rest looked up from reference TRBV19 and TRBJ2-7): DGGITQSPKYLFRKEGQNVTLSCEQNLNHDAMYWYRQDPGQGLRLIYYSQIVNDFQKGDIAEGYSVSREKKESFPLTVTSAQKNPTAFYLCASNQGTGGPYEQYFGPGTRLTVT.

The genes are TRBV25-1 and TRBJ1-4, with 8 bases fitting TRBD1. Per germline, CDR1 MGHDK and CDR2 SYGVNS. The CDR3 has 13 residues. Unmatched junction bases numbered 4, after V lost 6 bases and J lost 7 bases. CDR3 bases: TGTGCCAGCAGGGCGACAGGGGTTGAAAAACTGTTTTTT. Its translation is CASRATGVEKLFF.

V gene TRBV19 combines with J gene TRBJ2-5; 7 nucleotides line up with TRBD1. CDR1 LNHDA and CDR2 SQIVND come from the germline V gene (reference sequence). This CDR3 has 16 amino acids. J was trimmed by 4 bases and V by 2 bases; bases with no gene match: 10. CDR3 residues: CASSILGQGVGETQYF. The DNA for the CDR3 is TGTGCCAGTAGTATACTAGGGCAGGGGGTCGGAGAGACCCAGTACTTC.

The J gene is TRBJ1-6, the V gene TRBV4-1, with D tentatively TRBD1 (5 bases). This CDR3 contains 15 residues. Germline V gene lookup returns CDR1 MGHRA and CDR2 YSYEKL. Trimming cost V 3 bases and J 4 bases, with 10 bases left between them. Here the CDR3 DNA reads TGCGCCAGCAGCCATGACAGAGCTTATAATTCACCCCTCCACTTT. This translates into CASSHDRAYNSPLHF.

The chain joins TRBV30 to TRBJ1-2; tentatively, D is TRBD1 (5 bases). CDR1 is GTSNPN, CDR2 SVGIG, per germline (reference sequence). The V end was cut by 4 bases, the J end by 7 bases, with 16 bases between. The CDR3 covers 13 residues. The CDR3 DNA reads TGTGCCTGGAATGCCCGTCAGGGCGCTGGCTACACCTTC. Amino acid sequence: CAWNARQGAGYTF.

This chain connects TRBV7-9 to TRBJ2-6, with D possibly matching TRBD1 (5 bases). The germline V gene has CDR1 SEHNR and CDR2 FQNEAQ (reference sequence). This CDR3 is built from 15 residues. The CDR3 loop reads CVPRQQVSGANVLTF. DNA of the CDR3: TGTGTTCCTAGGCAACAGGTCTCTGGGGCCAACGTCCTGACTTTC.

V and J are TRBV5-4 and TRBJ2-7; tentative D call: TRBD2 (6 bases). CDR1 is SGHNT and CDR2 is YYREEE in the germline V gene (reference sequence). The ends were cut back, 3 bases at V and 4 bases at J, with 14 bases in the middle. The CDR3 covers 14 residues. The CDR3 reads CASSSGGGRYEQYF. The CDR3 nucleotides read TGTGCCAGCAGCTCCGGGGGAGGTCGTTACGAGCAGTACTTC.

To note about this clone: At the DNA level, this CDR3 is encoded by other sequences in the same sample as well. The V gene is TRBV28, the J gene TRBJ2-2; no definite D call. Looked up from germline, CDR1 is MDHEN and CDR2 is SYDVKM. This CDR3 region has 11 residues. The V gene lost 2 bases and the J gene lost 8 bases, with 3 bases spanning the gap. The CDR3 loop reads CASSLAGELFF. The CDR3 coding sequence is TGTGCCAGCAGTTTAGCGGGGGAGCTGTTTTTT. Full variable domain (rest looked up from reference TRBV28 and TRBJ2-2): DVKVTQSSRYLVKRTGEKVFLECVQDMDHENMFWYRQDPGLGLRLIYFSYDVKMKEKGDIPEGYSVSREKKERFSLILESASTNQTSMYLCASSLAGELFFGEGSRLTVL.

This chain joins TRBV11-2 and TRBJ2-5; D ambiguous. Germline V lookup: CDR1 SGHAT, CDR2 FQNNGV. The length of the CDR3 is 12 residues. Trimming took off 5 bases at V and 5 bases at J, with 9 bases between the two ends. For the CDR3, the DNA is TGTGCCAGCAGCCGTAGCCGGGAGACCCAGTACTTC. It encodes CASSRSRETQYF.

This clone has only a few counts. The rearrangement links TRBV28 to TRBJ2-7; 10 bases match TRBD1. The CDR3 is 16 amino acids. The V gene's germline CDR1 is MDHEN and CDR2 SYDVKM. The trim removed 6 bases at V and 4 bases at J, leaving 12 bases unmatched. CDR3 residues: CASRRSGTGVLYEQYF. DNA of the CDR3: TGTGCCAGCAGAAGATCCGGGACAGGGGTCTTATACGAGCAGTACTTC.

The chain employs TRBV7-2 and TRBJ1-2; D is undetermined. The germline V gene has CDR1 SGHTA and CDR2 FQGNSA. This CDR3 is built from 13 residues. V was clipped by 0 bases and J by 4 bases, with 6 bases between them. The CDR3 is CASSLARSYGYTF. As DNA, the CDR3 is TGTGCCAGCAGCTTAGCACGGTCCTATGGCTACACCTTC.

For this clone: Different DNA sequences within this sample yield the same CDR3. V is TRBV19 and J is TRBJ2-7, with a tentative D call TRBD2 (6 bases). V lost 5 bases and J 4 bases, leaving 9 bases between the germline ends. Germline V CDR1 and CDR2: LNHDA, SQIVND (reference sequence). CDR3 length equals 12 residues. The CDR3 DNA sequence: TGTGCCAGTAGTGCTGGGGGGTACGAGCAGTACTTC. Protein sequence: CASSAGGYEQYF.

This chain links TRBV9 with TRBJ2-1, with D perhaps TRBD2 (6 bases). CDR3 length: 15 residues. Trimming left V 0 bases short and J 4 bases short, with 11 bases between. Germline V gene sequence: CDR1 SGDLS, CDR2 YYNGEE. CDR3 protein: CASSVALARYNEQFF. DNA of the CDR3: TGTGCCAGCAGCGTAGCGCTAGCGCGATACAATGAGCAGTTCTTC.

On this clone: The same CDR3 arises from other DNA sequences in this sample as well. V is TRBV20-1 and J is TRBJ2-5; D remains ambiguous. Germline CDR1 is DFQATT and CDR2 is SNEGSKA (reference sequence). CDR3 size: 11 residues. V lost 0 bases to trimming and J lost 5 bases, with 4 bases between them. The CDR3 protein is CSARDGETQYF. The CDR3 region has the DNA TGCAGTGCTAGAGATGGGGAGACCCAGTACTTC.

This clone was picked up one time. The J gene is TRBJ2-5, the V gene TRBV6-5; the D gene is possibly TRBD1 (5 bases). Germline lookup yields CDR1 MNHEY and CDR2 SVGAGI. The CDR3 is 14 amino acids. V was trimmed by 3 bases and J by 1 base, leaving 9 bases between them. The CDR3 loop reads CASSYLGAQETQYF. The CDR3 DNA is TGTGCCAGCAGTTATTTAGGGGCCCAAGAGACCCAGTACTTC.

This clone was seen more than once but under ten times. The chain joins TRBV5-5 to TRBJ1-5; tentative D call: TRBD1 (5 bases). This CDR3 spans 14 amino acids. Germline V lookup: CDR1 SGHKS, CDR2 YYEKEE (reference sequence). Between the trimmed V and J ends, which lost 0 bases and 6 bases, there was a span of 10 bases. In DNA, the CDR3 is TGTGCCAGCAGCTTGGGTTCGGGGGGTCAGCCCCAGCATTTT. Translated, it gives CASSLGSGGQPQHF.

This chain links TRBV5-1 with TRBJ1-2; D is unresolved. The CDR3 has 13 residues. V shed 1 base and J shed 8 bases, with 12 bases lying between them. CDR1 SGHRS and CDR2 YFSETQ come from the germline V gene. CDR3 amino acids: CASSLSEEIGYTF. The CDR3, as DNA: TGCGCCAGCAGCTTGAGTGAGGAGATCGGCTACACCTTC.

This clone was picked up one time. This sequence joins TRBV11-2 and TRBJ1-3; D uncertain. Trimming removed 5 bases from V and 3 bases from J, with 11 bases in between. The germline gives CDR1 SGHAT, CDR2 FQNNGV. The CDR3 runs to 14 residues. This CDR3 reads CASSLDRSGNTIYF. Here the CDR3 DNA reads TGTGCCAGCAGCCTTGATAGAAGTGGAAACACCATATATTTT.

The gene calls are TRBV7-2 and TRBJ2-7; TRBD2 might be the D (5 bases). The CDR3 totals 15 residues. V dropped 1 base and J dropped 3 bases, with 13 bases sitting between them. Germline CDR1 reads SGHTA; CDR2 reads FQGNSA. The CDR3 nucleotides are TGTGCCAGCAGCTTAGGGCCGGGGTCAGACTACGAGCAGTACTTC. Translation: CASSLGPGSDYEQYF.

This chain links TRBV6-1 with TRBJ2-7, with D perhaps assigned TRBD1 or TRBD2 (6 bases each). Germline values: CDR1 MNHNS, CDR2 SASEGT. The CDR3 sequence is 15 residues long. With 1 base removed from V and 4 bases from J, the gap between germline ends came to 14 bases. The CDR3 nucleotides are TGTGCCAGCAGTGAAGGGGGGCCTAGCGTGTACGAGCAGTACTTC. Translation: CASSEGGPSVYEQYF.

A word on this clone: At one end, the junction sequence differs from germline, possibly due to a read error. The CDR3 region has the DNA TGTGCCAGCAGATTATTTGGGGGTGAGGAGACCCAGTACTTC. Its translation: CASRLFGGEETQYF. The chain is built from TRBV28 and TRBJ2-5; D possibly matches TRBD1 or TRBD2 (5 bases each). The germline V gene encodes CDR1 MDHEN and CDR2 SYDVKM. The CDR3 length is 14 residues.

This chain links TRBV2 with TRBJ2-1, with TRBD2 as a possible D gene (6 bases). V was clipped by 9 bases and J by 2 bases, with 17 bases between them. Germline V gene data show CDR1 as SNHLY and CDR2 as FYNNEI. The CDR3 covers 15 residues. In nucleotides, the CDR3 is TGTGCCAGTAGCCAATATGCTAGCGCCTACAATGAGCAGTTCTTC. Translated: CASSQYASAYNEQFF.

The V and J genes are TRBV7-2 and TRBJ2-3, with TRBD1 identical over 10 bases. From germline, CDR1 is SGHTA and CDR2 FQGNSA. The CDR3 has 15 residues. Trimming took 7 bases from V and 1 from J; bases not matched to a gene: 5. CDR3 sequence (DNA): TGTGCCAGCATGCCGGACAGGGGGGGCACAGATACGCAGTATTTT. Translated, it gives CASMPDRGGTDTQYF.

This clone was seen more than once but under ten times. V is TRBV6-5 and J is TRBJ2-2; 7 nucleotides match TRBD2. Germline V gene sequence: CDR1 MNHEY, CDR2 SVGAGI. With V trimmed by 2 bases and J by 5 bases, 5 bases remained unmatched. The CDR3 covers 15 residues. The chain's CDR3 is CASSYDGGSTGELFF. The CDR3 DNA reads as TGTGCCAGCAGTTACGACGGCGGGAGTACCGGGGAGCTGTTTTTT.

V gene TRBV9 combines with J gene TRBJ2-2; D uncertain. This CDR3 contains 16 residues. Trimming left V 2 bases short and J 6 bases short, with 17 bases between. Germline CDR1 SGDLS, CDR2 YYNGEE. The CDR3 DNA sequence: TGTGCCAGCAGCGTCAGGATGAACCCTTCGGCCGGGGAGCTGTTTTTT. Translation gives CASSVRMNPSAGELFF.

The genes are TRBV2 and TRBJ2-7, with 8 bases lining up with TRBD2. The CDR3 contains 15 residues. Germline CDR1 and CDR2: SNHLY and FYNNEI. After removal of 7 bases from V and 6 bases from J, the junction contained 14 bases not matched to a gene. CDR3 sequence: CASKTSGTSLTEQYF. The DNA of the CDR3 is TGTGCCAGCAAGACTTCCGGGACTAGTCTGACCGAGCAGTACTTC. The entire variable domain, with the rest obtained from reference TRBV2 and TRBJ2-7, is as follows: EPEVTQTPSHQVTQMGQEVILRCVPISNHLYFYWYRQILGQKVEFLVSFYNNEISEKSEIFDDQFSVERPDGSNFTLKIRSTKLEDSAMYFCASKTSGTSLTEQYFGPGTRLTVT.

This clone has more than one count but fewer than ten. The CDR3 region is CASSLADRGRYGYTF. The CDR3, as DNA: TGTGCCAGCAGTTTAGCAGACAGGGGAAGGTATGGCTACACCTTC. The J gene is TRBJ1-2, the V gene TRBV28, with 8 bases identical to TRBD1. This CDR3 has 15 amino acids. From germline, CDR1 is MDHEN and CDR2 SYDVKM. The V and J ends lost 2 bases and 5 bases, in that order; junction bases with no gene match: 7.